The rows below give T cell receptor beta chains drawn from one sample of a study of T cells after yellow fever vaccination. TCRdb passed the 5' RACE reads through MiXCR, listing each CDR3 protein once. The sample has about 130,000 distinct CDR3 sequences, 8.9% seen once. Specimen: CD8+ T cells sorted from PBMCs, collected on the day of the yellow fever booster vaccination. These receptors were obtained from a man younger than 35 who received the YFV17D yellow fever vaccine. Both conserved end residues are part of each CDR3. D genes are given only for firm matches. A clone size is listed for some rows: how often the clone was seen (once, few, many), or a class if it is expanded.

TRBV9	.	TRBJ2-1	.	TGTGCCAGCAGCGTAGATATCAACCGAGGGTATGAGCAGTTCTTC	CASSVDINRGYEQFF
TRBV5-5	TRBD2	TRBJ2-5	many	TGTGCCAGCAGCCAGCTTAGGACTAGCTGGGAGACCCAGTACTTC	CASSQLRTSWETQYF
TRBV29-1	TRBD1	TRBJ1-1	.	TGCAGCGTCAAGACAGGGAGTGACACTGAAGCTTTCTTT	CSVKTGSDTEAFF
TRBV28	TRBD2	TRBJ2-3	.	TGTGCCAGCAGTTTCGGACTAGCGGGGGCTGCTGCTACGCAGTATTTT	CASSFGLAGAAATQYF
TRBV29-1	.	TRBJ1-2	.	TGCAGCGTTTGGCAGAAGCATAACTATGGCTACACCTTC	CSVWQKHNYGYTF
TRBV10-3	.	TRBJ2-1	few	TGTGCCATCAGTGAGCCCTCACCCAGGGGATACAATGAGCAGTTCTTC	CAISEPSPRGYNEQFF
TRBV5-1	TRBD1	TRBJ2-3	.	TGCGCCAGCAGCTCGACAGGGAAGGGCACAGATACGCAGTATTTT	CASSSTGKGTDTQYF
TRBV29-1	.	TRBJ1-4	.	TGCAGCGTTCCGGACGACATTTATGTATCGCAGAAACTGTTTTTT	CSVPDDIYVSQKLFF
TRBV20-1	.	TRBJ2-5	many	TGCAGTGCTAAAAATTGGCTAGAACTACAGACCCAGTACTTC	CSAKNWLELQTQYF
TRBV5-8	TRBD2	TRBJ2-1	few	TGTGCCAGCAGCTTGAGGACTAGCGGGACTTACAATGAGCAGTTCTTC	CASSLRTSGTYNEQFF
TRBV19	TRBD2	TRBJ2-3	many	TGTGCCAGTAGCCCACTAGCGGGGGAAACATCAGATACGCAGTATTTT	CASSPLAGETSDTQYF
TRBV5-1	.	TRBJ1-1	.	TGCGCCAGCAGCTTCAGGGGCGAGAACACTGAAGCTTTCTTT	CASSFRGENTEAFF